Presented here are 32 T cell receptor beta chains from one specimen sequenced in a study of identical twins. In TCRdb, the 5' RACE reads were re-called with MiXCR into one record per CDR3 protein. Among some 500,000 distinct CDR3 sequences, roughly a fifth were seen once, and the ten largest hold under 0.95%. The sample was also reused in another study, on T cells expressing NK-cell markers.

Sequencing used CD4+ T cells sorted from blood. Receptors originate from a woman younger than 30 in good health.

This clonotype came up a few times. This chain connects TRBV12-3 or TRBV12-4 to TRBJ2-7; 8 bases fit TRBD1. The trim removed 5 bases at V and 6 bases at J, leaving 6 bases unmatched. The CDR3 spans 13 residues. As DNA, the CDR3 is TGTGCCAGCAGTAGGACAGGGTATGGCGAGCAGTACTTC. Translated, it gives CASSRTGYGEQYF.

The sample holds one count of this clonotype. V and J are TRBV11-1 and TRBJ1-1, with 7 bases identical to TRBD1. After removal of 1 base from V and 3 bases from J, the junction contained 5 bases not matched to a gene. CDR3 length: 15 residues. Looked up from germline, CDR1 is SGHAT and CDR2 is FQDESV (reference sequence). This CDR3 reads CASSLGQGRYTEAFF. CDR3 coding DNA: TGTGCCAGCAGCTTAGGACAGGGAAGGTACACTGAAGCTTTCTTT.

The chain has TRBV2 and TRBJ2-5; no clear D. The CDR3 contains 13 residues. Germline V gene lookup returns CDR1 SNHLY and CDR2 FYNNEI. V lost 0 bases to trimming and J lost 4 bases, with 6 bases between them. CDR3 sequence reads: CASSEAGPETQYF. As DNA, the CDR3 is TGTGCCAGCAGTGAAGCAGGGCCAGAGACCCAGTACTTC.

This clonotype was counted between two and nine times. The CDR3 DNA reads as TGTGCCAGCACCACGGGGCACTTTTACAATGAGCAGTTCTTC. It translates to CASTTGHFYNEQFF. This rearrangement joins TRBV6-1 to TRBJ2-1, with D perhaps given as TRBD1 or TRBD2 (5 bases each). The V gene's germline CDR1 is MNHNS and CDR2 SASEGT. This CDR3 has 14 residues. V gave up 7 bases and J gave up 4 bases, with 14 bases separating them.

The CDR3, as DNA: TGTGCCAGCAGCTTAGGGGTGGGGCTAGGCGAGCAGTACTTC. Translating it yields CASSLGVGLGEQYF. The chain uses TRBV7-2 and TRBJ2-7; D is perhaps TRBD1 (5 bases). Germline lookup yields CDR1 SGHTA and CDR2 FQGNSA. Trimming pared 1 base from V and 6 bases from J, leaving 13 bases between. CDR3 length equals 14 residues.

V and J are TRBV6-5 and TRBJ2-2; maybe TRBD2 (5 bases). The CDR3 has 15 residues. Germline values: CDR1 MNHEY, CDR2 SVGAGI. Trimming left V 4 bases short and J 5 bases short, with 14 bases between. CDR3 DNA: TGTGCCAGCAGTTCCTACGGGAAGGTAACCGGGGAGCTGTTTTTT. This encodes CASSSYGKVTGELFF.

This clonotype was detected a few times. V is TRBV10-3 and J is TRBJ1-5, with TRBD1 identical over 7 bases. V lost 3 bases and J lost 11; bases outside the gene matches: 13. The germline gives CDR1 ENHRY, CDR2 SYGVKD. The CDR3 is 15 residues long. The CDR3 DNA follows: TGTGCCATCAGTGACTTCTCAGGGGGAAGTACTACCCAGCATTTT. Its translation is CAISDFSGGSTTQHF.

This clonotype was detected many times. V is TRBV20-1 and J is TRBJ1-5; the D gene is possibly TRBD1 (6 bases). Trimming took 5 bases from V and 5 from J, leaving 10 bases between them. The germline V gene encodes CDR1 DFQATT and CDR2 SNEGSKA (reference sequence). The length of the CDR3 is 12 residues. The CDR3 is CSADAGDQPQHF. The CDR3 DNA reads TGCAGTGCTGACGCAGGGGATCAGCCCCAGCATTTT.

The chain uses TRBV6-1 and TRBJ2-1; TRBD2 aligns across 10 bases. Trimming at V came to 7 bases and at J to 15 bases, leaving 15 bases not matched to a gene. The germline V gene has CDR1 MNHNS and CDR2 SASEGT. The CDR3 extends over 14 amino acids. The CDR3: CASTTGLAWGSVFF. In nucleotides, the CDR3 is TGTGCCAGCACCACGGGACTAGCGTGGGGATCGGTGTTCTTC.

This clonotype was observed a handful of times. The chain uses TRBV3-1 and TRBJ1-2; TRBD1 matches at 10 bases. Germline V gene lookup returns CDR1 LGHDT and CDR2 YNNKEL (reference sequence). Trimming took 3 bases from V and 3 from J; bases not matched to a gene: 4. The CDR3 length is 15 residues. CDR3 protein: CASSQHGQGDYGYTF. CDR3 in DNA: TGTGCCAGCAGCCAGCACGGACAGGGGGACTATGGCTACACCTTC.

This clonotype has only a few counts. V and J are TRBV6-5 and TRBJ1-5, with D maybe TRBD1 (6 bases). Looked up from germline, CDR1 is MNHEY and CDR2 is SVGAGI. V dropped 6 bases and J dropped 7 bases, with 16 bases sitting between them. This CDR3 has 14 residues. The CDR3 here is CASRYRVGGQPQHF. CDR3 coding DNA: TGTGCCAGCAGATACAGGGTGGGGGGCCAGCCCCAGCATTTT.

This clonotype was picked up one time. The chain links TRBV5-1 to TRBJ2-2; D remains unclear. Germline lookup yields CDR1 SGHRS and CDR2 YFSETQ. This CDR3 contains 15 residues. V was clipped by 7 bases and J by 3 bases, with 16 bases between them. The CDR3 nucleotides read TGCGCCAGCTCGACCGCAGGCGACTACACCGGGGAGCTGTTTTTT. Translated, it gives CASSTAGDYTGELFF. Combining the CDR3 with reference TRBV5-1 and TRBJ2-2 gives the whole variable domain KAGVTQTPRYLIKTRGQQVTLSCSPISGHRSVSWYQQTPGQGLQFLFEYFSETQRNKGNFPGRFSGRQFSNSRSEMNVSTLELGDSALYLCASSTAGDYTGELFFGEGSRLTVL.

This clonotype was counted at least ten times. The rearrangement links TRBV7-2 to TRBJ2-3; 8 bases agree with TRBD1. Trimming took 5 bases from V and 10 from J; bases not matched to a gene: 20. Germline V gene lookup returns CDR1 SGHTA and CDR2 FQGNSA. This CDR3 contains 17 residues. CDR3 loop: CASSVTTGTGNIRAQYF. In DNA, the CDR3 is TGTGCCAGCAGCGTTACAACCGGGACAGGAAATATCCGTGCGCAGTATTTT.

This clonotype was seen a few times. The chain is built from TRBV10-2 and TRBJ2-1; tentative D call: TRBD2 (6 bases). Trimming removed 7 bases from V and 2 bases from J, with 18 bases in between. CDR1 WSHSY and CDR2 SAAADI come from the germline V gene. The CDR3 extends over 16 amino acids. CDR3 protein: CASKQLLAATYNEQFF. DNA for the CDR3: TGCGCCAGCAAACAACTACTAGCAGCCACCTACAATGAGCAGTTCTTC.

V gene TRBV10-3 combines with J gene TRBJ1-2; D is undetermined. Trimming removed 3 bases from V and 4 bases from J, with 12 bases in between. CDR1 and CDR2 (germline): ENHRY, SYGVKD. This CDR3 has 14 amino acids. Written as DNA, the CDR3 is TGTGCCATCAGTGACGAACCTAGCCCCTATGGCTACACCTTC. It encodes CAISDEPSPYGYTF.

The chain is built from TRBV5-1 and TRBJ1-1, with D possibly TRBD1 on 5 matching bases. The V gene's germline CDR1 is SGHRS and CDR2 YFSETQ. The CDR3 length is 13 residues. Trimming took 3 bases from V and 8 from J, leaving 14 bases between them. CDR3 sequence: CASSSDGTREAFF. The CDR3 region has the DNA TGCGCCAGCAGCTCCGATGGGACCCGAGAAGCTTTCTTT. Full variable domain (remainder filled in from reference TRBV5-1 and TRBJ1-1): KAGVTQTPRYLIKTRGQQVTLSCSPISGHRSVSWYQQTPGQGLQFLFEYFSETQRNKGNFPGRFSGRQFSNSRSEMNVSTLELGDSALYLCASSSDGTREAFFGQGTRLTVV.

This clonotype has more than one count but fewer than ten. The rearrangement uses TRBV6-6 and TRBJ1-1, with D perhaps TRBD1 (5 bases). V dropped 7 bases and J dropped 0 bases, with 12 bases sitting between them. Germline V CDR1 and CDR2: MNHNY, SVGAGI (reference sequence). This CDR3 region has 14 residues. CDR3 sequence: CASNQGRLNTEAFF. The CDR3 DNA follows: TGTGCCAGCAACCAGGGACGGCTGAACACTGAAGCTTTCTTT.

This clonotype was observed a few times. The chain uses TRBV7-7 and TRBJ1-2, with a tentative D call TRBD1 (5 bases). The V end was cut by 5 bases, the J end by 4 bases, with 11 bases between. This CDR3 has 13 amino acids. In germline, CDR1 is SSHAT, CDR2 FNYEAQ (reference sequence). Here the CDR3 DNA reads TGTGCCAGCAGCCCCGGGGACGGCTATGGCTACACCTTC. Protein: CASSPGDGYGYTF.

This clonotype came up a few times. The chain joins TRBV5-6 to TRBJ2-7, with 7 nucleotides matching TRBD2. This CDR3 has 13 residues. The germline CDR1 and CDR2 sequences are SGHDT and YYEEEE. Trimming removed 2 bases from V and 11 bases from J; junction bases left unmatched: 10. For the CDR3, the DNA is TGTGCCAGCAGCTTCGGGCGGGAGACCCGGAAGTACTTC. Translating gives CASSFGRETRKYF.

This clonotype was seen a few times. This chain connects TRBV19 to TRBJ2-1, with D unresolved. Per the germline V gene, CDR1 is LNHDA and CDR2 is SQIVND (reference sequence). V was trimmed by 3 bases and J by 8 bases, leaving 5 bases between them. This CDR3 spans 11 amino acids. The CDR3 DNA sequence: TGTGCCAGTAGTATGAGGTATGAGCAGTTCTTC. Its protein product is CASSMRYEQFF. Combining the CDR3 with reference TRBV19 and TRBJ2-1 gives the whole variable domain DGGITQSPKYLFRKEGQNVTLSCEQNLNHDAMYWYRQDPGQGLRLIYYSQIVNDFQKGDIAEGYSVSREKKESFPLTVTSAQKNPTAFYLCASSMRYEQFFGPGTRLTVL.

V usage is TRBV12-3 or TRBV12-4 and J usage is TRBJ1-4, with D possibly TRBD1 on 5 matching bases. This CDR3 spans 15 amino acids. Trimming pared 3 bases from V and 2 bases from J, leaving 10 bases between. CDR3 residues: CASSFRGATNEKLFF. As DNA, the CDR3 is TGTGCCAGCAGTTTTAGGGGAGCCACTAATGAAAAACTGTTTTTT.

This clonotype was recorded a few times. The chain links TRBV18 to TRBJ2-1; D not resolved. CDR1 is KGHSH, CDR2 LQKENI, per germline. Trimming pared 1 base from V and 5 bases from J, leaving 9 bases between. The CDR3 runs to 14 residues. CDR3 bases: TGTGCCAGCTCACCACAACTACGGGACAATGAGCAGTTCTTC. Its protein is CASSPQLRDNEQFF.

The chain joins TRBV5-5 to TRBJ2-7; possibly TRBD2 for D (5 bases). From germline, CDR1 is SGHKS and CDR2 YYEKEE (reference sequence). V lost 2 bases and J lost 3, with 15 bases in between. The CDR3 loop spans 15 amino acids. DNA of the CDR3: TGTGCCAGCAGCTTACGAGCGGAGAGCTACTACGAGCAGTACTTC. Amino acids: CASSLRAESYYEQYF.

The table lists this clonotype with many counts. The chain carries TRBV18 and TRBJ1-4; D uncertain. The V end lost 1 base, the J end lost 5 bases, and 11 bases lay between the germline ends. From germline, CDR1 is KGHSH and CDR2 LQKENI. The CDR3 sequence is 15 residues long. The CDR3 DNA reads as TGTGCCAGCTCACCACAGCCTGCAGCGAATGAAAAACTGTTTTTT. It specifies CASSPQPAANEKLFF.

This clonotype was picked up a small number of times. The chain couples TRBV20-1 to TRBJ1-2, with unresolved D. Germline V gives CDR1 DFQATT, CDR2 SNEGSKA (reference sequence). The CDR3 loop spans 13 amino acids. Trimming cost V 3 bases and J 3 bases, with 11 bases left between them. The CDR3: CSASVGQDYGYTF. The DNA for the CDR3 is TGCAGTGCTAGTGTGGGCCAGGACTATGGCTACACCTTC.

CDR3 nucleotide sequence: TGTGCCAGCAGTTCGGGACTCCCGGGAAACACCATATATTTT. Translating it yields CASSSGLPGNTIYF. The chain employs TRBV5-6 and TRBJ1-3; perhaps TRBD1 as D (5 bases). The germline gives CDR1 SGHDT, CDR2 YYEEEE. The CDR3 covers 14 residues. The ends were cut back, 5 bases at V and 4 bases at J, with 13 bases in the middle.

The rearrangement uses TRBV20-1 and TRBJ2-1, with D perhaps given as TRBD1 or TRBD2 (5 bases each). Germline lookup yields CDR1 DFQATT and CDR2 SNEGSKA (reference sequence). V was cut by 6 bases and J by 3 bases, with 9 bases left in between. CDR3 length: 12 amino acids. The CDR3 sequence is CSAGDHYNEQFF. The DNA for the CDR3 is TGCAGTGCGGGGGACCACTACAATGAGCAGTTCTTC.

The sample holds a few counts of this clonotype. V gene TRBV5-1 combines with J gene TRBJ1-2, with D hard to call. CDR1 is SGHRS and CDR2 is YFSETQ in the germline V gene. The V and J ends lost 0 bases and 6 bases respectively, with 9 bases between them. This CDR3 is 13 amino acids long. The CDR3 region has the DNA TGCGCCAGCAGCTTGGCAGAACTCGATGGCTACACCTTC. Its protein is CASSLAELDGYTF.

This clonotype was observed once. V and J are TRBV20-1 and TRBJ2-2, with 9 bases that match TRBD1. Germline lookup yields CDR1 DFQATT and CDR2 SNEGSKA (reference sequence). Trimming cost V 3 bases and J 2 bases; bases outside gene matches: 7. The CDR3 runs to 16 residues. This chain's CDR3 is CSARVVGQGNTGELFF. The CDR3 bases are TGCAGTGCTAGGGTGGTGGGACAGGGAAACACCGGGGAGCTGTTTTTT.

This clonotype has just a few counts. The J gene is TRBJ2-1, the V gene TRBV11-2; TRBD2 agrees at 9 bases. This CDR3 is 16 amino acids long. The trim removed 4 bases at V and 3 bases at J, leaving 7 bases unmatched. Per the germline V gene, CDR1 is SGHAT and CDR2 is FQNNGV. The CDR3 coding sequence is TGTGCCAGCAGCTCCTTTAGCGGGAGAAGCTACAATGAGCAGTTCTTC. Residues: CASSSFSGRSYNEQFF.

This clonotype has just a few counts. The chain employs TRBV15 and TRBJ1-6; D may be TRBD1 (6 bases). The CDR3 spans 17 residues. Trimming removed 0 bases at V and 5 bases at J, with 14 bases between. Germline CDR1 reads LNHNV; CDR2 reads YYDKDF (reference sequence). CDR3 in amino acids: CATSRDIQGWDNSPLHF. The CDR3 DNA sequence: TGTGCCACCAGCAGAGATATACAGGGTTGGGATAATTCACCCCTCCACTTT.

This clonotype turned up a few times. This chain joins TRBV20-1 and TRBJ2-1; 7 bases are a match to TRBD1. Losses at the gene ends were 6 bases for V and 4 bases for J; bases not matched to a gene: 15. Germline V gives CDR1 DFQATT, CDR2 SNEGSKA (reference sequence). The CDR3 spans 16 residues. The CDR3 loop is CSAQDYRGRGYNEQFF. The CDR3 DNA is TGCAGTGCGCAGGATTACAGGGGAAGGGGTTACAATGAGCAGTTCTTC.